A selection of T cell receptor beta chains follows, all from one sample in a study of blood T cell repertoires in COVID-19. Sequencing used immunoSEQ multiplex PCR; TCRdb keeps in-frame clones, though not all of them. Of roughly 250,000 clones in the sample, nearly 85% are singletons; the top ten hold roughly 8.6%. The sample consisted of peripheral blood. The source of these receptors is a human donor in a cohort sampled during active COVID-19. CDR3s include the opening cysteine and the closing phenylalanine or tryptophan.

j_call | v_call | cdr3_aa
TRBJ2-1 | TRBV5-1 | CATSSGAGGYNEQFF
TRBJ2-7 | TRBV7-9 | CASSPPQAPYEQYF
TRBJ2-1 | TRBV12-5 | CASGPVVGRVRNEQFF
TRBJ2-7 | TRBV7-2 | CASSRAYEQYF
TRBJ2-5 | TRBV5-1 | CASSPSQETQYF
TRBJ1-2 | TRBV5-4 | CASSLLQGNYGYTF
TRBJ1-5 | TRBV7-2 | CASSLASAGLNQPQHF
TRBJ2-2 | TRBV19 | CASSRGGTGSTGELFF
TRBJ1-4 | TRBV11-2 | CASSLARTGGDRKLFF
TRBJ2-3 | TRBV3-1/TRBV3-2 | CASSQTSGSTDTQYF
TRBJ2-2 | TRBV18 | CASSPRGTANTGELFF
TRBJ2-5 | TRBV18 | CASLYQETQYF
TRBJ2-7 | TRBV1 | CTSREAGQGSGEQYF
TRBJ2-7 | TRBV3-1/TRBV3-2 | CASSQDFPGQLSYEQYF
TRBJ2-2 | TRBV5-4 | CASSLMASGDTGELFF
TRBJ2-7 | TRBV5-1 | CASSLAGGRSYEQYF
TRBJ2-1 | TRBV29-1 | CSVRGGLANEQFF
TRBJ1-1 | TRBV18 | CASAGPAGNTEAFF
TRBJ2-2 | TRBV14 | CASSSRGTAGELFF
TRBJ2-6 | TRBV2 | CASSAQSSGANVLTF
TRBJ2-1 | TRBV4-1 | CASSPGWGLKDNEQFF
TRBJ2-7 | TRBV7-7 | CASSLNRGGEQYF
TRBJ2-4 | TRBV6-2/TRBV6-3 | CASSRPGTVKNIQYF
TRBJ2-1 | TRBV3-1/TRBV3-2 | CASSQAGFYNEQFF
TRBJ2-3 | TRBV11-2 | CASSFSSADTQYF
TRBJ2-7 | TRBV6-5 | CASRTGQGWYEQYF
TRBJ2-1 | TRBV7-6 | CASSVTGGYYNEQFF
TRBJ1-2 | TRBV5-5 | CASSATGGSGYTF
TRBJ2-3 | TRBV7-9 | CASSALTSGGILLADTQYF
TRBJ2-4 | TRBV18 | CASSPPLTGSKNIQYF
TRBJ2-1 | TRBV2 | CASRETSGRGDEQFF
TRBJ2-3 | TRBV6-5 | CASSLGQTTDTQYF
TRBJ2-3 | TRBV18 | CASSPGVTDTQYF
TRBJ2-2 | TRBV11-2 | CASSQQPRGPGELFF
TRBJ1-1 | TRBV4-1 | CASSQEPVGGQLTEAFF
TRBJ1-1 | TRBV6-5 | CASNRNRGNTEAFF